This TCR beta chain appears in the sequencing data of a study of PD-1 blockade in mismatch repair-deficient tumors. Study-wide background: Enrolled about 2012-2016, patients had progressing, pretreated mismatch repair-deficient cancers of 12 to 13 types.

Study findings and constraints: Rapid post-treatment expansion, then contraction, generally preceding radiologic response, marked tumor-resident clones.

Using immunoSEQ multiplex PCR, the repertoire was profiled, and TCRdb retains in-frame clones only, with some absent. Of just under 65,000 clones listed, approximately 88% are singletons. As to this clone: The antigen is unknown.

Trimming removed 0 bases at V and 7 bases at J, with 12 bases between. This CDR3 has 13 amino acids. Germline lookup yields CDR1 GTSNPN and CDR2 SVGIG (reference sequence). All patients were mismatch repair deficient, assessed by either PCR or immunohistochemistry. TCRs were sequenced from three patients responding to pembrolizumab. This sequence was found in an adult with mismatch repair-deficient cancer. Specimen: peripheral blood, collected 52 weeks after starting pembrolizumab. The genes are TRBV30 and TRBJ1-2; D gene unclear. The CDR3 DNA reads TGTGCCTGGAGTGTCCCTAAATTGGGTGGCTACACCTTC. It is translated as CAWSVPKLGGYTF.